A single sample is the source of the 24 T cell receptor beta chains below, sequenced in a study of T cell changes during pregnancy in multiple sclerosis. Clones were read by immunoSEQ multiplex PCR, and TCRdb kept only the in-frame ones, dropping some. This table holds 85,000 to 100,000 clones, approximately 93% found once. The specimen was peripheral blood, collected after pregnancy. The receptors stem from a female donor with multiple sclerosis, enrolled in a pregnancy study.

The rearrangement uses TRBV29-1 and TRBJ2-1; the D gene is possibly TRBD1 (6 bases). In germline, CDR1 is SQVTM, CDR2 ANQGSEA. Trimming removed 3 bases at V and 8 bases at J, with 17 bases between. The CDR3 runs to 14 residues. CDR3 amino acids: CSVDVWTDRHEQFF. The CDR3 DNA sequence: TGCAGCGTTGATGTTTGGACAGACCGCCATGAGCAGTTCTTC.

The genes are TRBV30 and TRBJ1-2, with 7 bases aligning to TRBD1. CDR1 and CDR2 from the germline V gene are GTSNPN and SVGIG (reference sequence). V gave up 0 bases and J gave up 7 bases; unmatched junction bases: 5. CDR3 length: 13 amino acids. CDR3 bases: TGTGCCTGGAGTGTTACAGGGGTTTCTGGCTACACCTTC. As protein: CAWSVTGVSGYTF.

V gene TRBV6-1 combines with J gene TRBJ1-5; tentative D call: TRBD1 (5 bases). Germline V lookup: CDR1 MNHNS, CDR2 SASEGT. This CDR3 comprises 16 residues. V was shortened by 2 bases and J by 6 bases, with 17 bases between the two germline ends. The CDR3 DNA reads TGTGCCAGCAGTGAATATTCAACCGTCGGGGGTCAGCCCCAGCATTTT. Its translation: CASSEYSTVGGQPQHF.

The chain combines TRBV6-5 with TRBJ2-1, with 14 bases identical to TRBD2. V shed 4 bases, J shed 7 bases, and the junction held 0 bases outside the gene matches. Per the germline V gene, CDR1 is MNHEY and CDR2 is SVGAGI. The CDR3 loop spans 14 amino acids. CDR3 in DNA: TGTGCCAGCAGTTGGACTAGCGGGAGGAATGAGCAGTTCTTC. This codes for CASSWTSGRNEQFF.

This sequence joins TRBV2 and TRBJ1-5, with a weak D call TRBD1 (5 bases). The CDR3 is made up of 12 amino acids. The ends were cut back, 1 base at V and 8 bases at J, with 6 bases in the middle. Germline V gene data show CDR1 as SNHLY and CDR2 as FYNNEI. CDR3 amino acids: CASSEGGEPQHF. In DNA, the CDR3 is TGTGCCAGCAGTGAAGGGGGGGAGCCCCAGCATTTT.

The V call is TRBV5-8, the J call TRBJ2-5; possible D gene TRBD2, 6 bases. With 2 bases removed from V and 5 bases from J, the gap between germline ends came to 16 bases. The CDR3 extends over 15 amino acids. From germline, CDR1 is SGHTS and CDR2 YDEGEE. The CDR3 loop reads CASSFRSSADETQYF. The CDR3 DNA sequence: TGTGCCAGCAGCTTCAGGTCTAGCGCAGATGAGACCCAGTACTTC.

J is TRBJ2-7 and V is TRBV28; TRBD2 matches at 8 bases. Germline V gene sequence: CDR1 MDHEN, CDR2 SYDVKM. The V gene end was trimmed by 5 bases and the J gene end by 3 bases; junction bases not matched to a gene: 9. This CDR3 contains 15 residues. Here the CDR3 reads CASSPTGGGYYEQYF. CDR3 coding DNA: TGTGCCAGCAGTCCAACCGGGGGGGGGTACTACGAGCAGTACTTC.

The chain recombines TRBV29-1 with TRBJ1-4; 7 positions match TRBD1. CDR1 and CDR2 (germline): SQVTM, ANQGSEA. The CDR3 sequence is 14 residues long. V was clipped by 4 bases and J by 4 bases; unmatched bases: 6. CDR3 residues: CSVGGQPYNEKLFF. In DNA, the CDR3 is TGCAGCGTTGGGGGACAGCCATATAATGAAAAACTGTTTTTT.

This chain uses TRBV28 with TRBJ2-4; weak D call: TRBD2 (6 bases). Germline lookup yields CDR1 MDHEN and CDR2 SYDVKM. The CDR3 length is 16 residues. V was trimmed by 5 bases and J by 3 bases, leaving 17 bases between them. CDR3 residues: CASSIRAGNGKNIQYF. Written as DNA, the CDR3 is TGTGCCAGCAGTATCCGAGCGGGTAACGGCAAAAACATTCAGTACTTC.

The chain recombines TRBV19 with TRBJ1-5; a weak D match, TRBD1 (6 bases). Per germline, CDR1 LNHDA and CDR2 SQIVND (reference sequence). With 10 bases removed from V and 4 bases from J, the gap between germline ends came to 11 bases. The CDR3 has 12 amino acids. Here the CDR3 reads CATRGRNQPQHF. Here the CDR3 DNA reads TGTGCCACCAGGGGTAGGAATCAGCCCCAGCATTTT.

This chain uses TRBV30 with TRBJ1-2; D is ambiguous. This CDR3 region has 11 residues. Trimming took 0 bases from V and 13 from J, leaving 12 bases between them. CDR1 and CDR2 (germline): GTSNPN, SVGIG (reference sequence). CDR3 nucleotide sequence: TGTGCCTGGAGTGTACTCATTCGGGTCACCTTC. Its protein product is CAWSVLIRVTF. Full variable domain (outside the CDR3, taken from reference TRBV30 and TRBJ1-2): SQTIHQWPATLVQPVGSPLSLECTVEGTSNPNLYWYRQAAGRGLQLLFYSVGIGQISSEVPQNLSASRPQDRQFILSSKKLLLSDSGFYLCAWSVLIRVTFGSGTRLTVV.

The rearrangement uses TRBV9 and TRBJ2-1, with 8 nucleotides matching TRBD2. The CDR3 has 15 residues. Germline loops: CDR1 SGDLS, CDR2 YYNGEE. With V trimmed by 3 bases and J by 0 bases, 2 bases remained unmatched. The CDR3 is CASSGGTSSYNEQFF. The DNA for the CDR3 is TGTGCCAGCAGCGGCGGGACTAGCTCCTACAATGAGCAGTTCTTC.

The chain links TRBV5-1 to TRBJ1-1; 7 nucleotides align to TRBD1. Germline trimming cut 4 bases from V and 2 bases from J; bases unmatched to any gene: 5. This CDR3 is built from 14 residues. Looked up from germline, CDR1 is SGHRS and CDR2 is YFSETQ. In DNA form, the CDR3 reads TGCGCCAGCAGCCCGGGGACAGTTAACACTGAAGCTTTCTTT. Protein: CASSPGTVNTEAFF.

The J gene is TRBJ1-1, the V gene TRBV7-2; D is uncertain. V gave up 2 bases and J gave up 6 bases, with 13 bases separating them. This CDR3 comprises 14 residues. Looked up from germline, CDR1 is SGHTA and CDR2 is FQGNSA. The chain's CDR3 is CASSLSTFGSEAFF. The CDR3 nucleotides read TGTGCCAGCAGCTTATCCACCTTCGGGTCTGAAGCTTTCTTT. The whole variable domain, remainder taken from reference TRBV7-2 and TRBJ1-1, is GAGVSQSPSNKVTEKGKDVELRCDPISGHTALYWYRQSLGQGLEFLIYFQGNSAPDKSGLPSDRFSAERTGGSVSTLTIQRTQQEDSAVYLCASSLSTFGSEAFFGQGTRLTVV.

The V gene is TRBV6-1, the J gene TRBJ1-5, with 10 positions matching TRBD1. The germline gives CDR1 MNHNS, CDR2 SASEGT. The CDR3 extends over 14 amino acids. V lost 4 bases, J lost 6 bases, and 3 bases stayed unmatched. In DNA, the CDR3 is TGTGCCAGCAGTGCGCGACAGGGGGCTCAGCCCCAGCATTTT. Translated: CASSARQGAQPQHF.

The V gene is TRBV5-4, the J gene TRBJ2-1, with a possible D match to TRBD2 (5 bases). V dropped 4 bases and J dropped 5 bases, with 13 bases sitting between them. The CDR3 spans 14 residues. CDR1 is SGHNT and CDR2 is YYREEE in the germline V gene (reference sequence). CDR3 residues: CASSNPLGDNEQFF. The CDR3 DNA follows: TGTGCCAGCAGCAACCCACTCGGGGACAATGAGCAGTTCTTC.

The V and J genes are TRBV7-5 and TRBJ2-1; the table's D gene call, TRBD2, was not cross checked with the DNA. TRBV7-5 is recorded as a pseudogene. The CDR3 extends over 16 amino acids. The CDR3 sequence: CVRKTSGGTPLNEQFF. The CDR3 DNA reads TGTGTCAGAAAAACCTCTGGCGGGACCCCCCTCAATGAGCAGTTCTTC.

This clone was recorded a few times. V and J are TRBV27 and TRBJ1-5, with D perhaps TRBD1 (5 bases). From germline, CDR1 is MNHEY and CDR2 SMNVEV (reference sequence). The CDR3 runs to 12 residues. V lost 5 bases and J lost 7, with 9 bases in between. CDR3 residues: CASSPRGQPQHF. Here the CDR3 DNA reads TGTGCCAGCAGTCCTCGGGGGCAGCCCCAGCATTTT.

This rearrangement joins TRBV4-1 to TRBJ2-4; tentative D call: TRBD1 (5 bases). The CDR3 is made up of 13 amino acids. V gave up 4 bases and J gave up 5 bases, with 9 bases separating them. Germline V gene data show CDR1 as MGHRA and CDR2 as YSYEKL. The CDR3 region is CASSLGRENIQYF. For the CDR3, the DNA is TGCGCCAGCAGCCTCGGCAGGGAAAACATTCAGTACTTC.

The J gene is TRBJ1-3, the V gene TRBV5-1; TRBD1 is a possible D gene (6 bases). The CDR3 has 18 residues. Germline loops: CDR1 SGHRS, CDR2 YFSETQ. Trimming cost V 0 bases and J 0 bases, with 16 bases left between them. The CDR3 DNA is TGCGCCAGCAGCTTGGGCCCCCCCCGCAGGGGCTCTGGAAACACCATATATTTT. This sequence encodes CASSLGPPRRGSGNTIYF. The variable domain in full, with the rest retrieved from reference TRBV5-1 and TRBJ1-3, is KAGVTQTPRYLIKTRGQQVTLSCSPISGHRSVSWYQQTPGQGLQFLFEYFSETQRNKGNFPGRFSGRQFSNSRSEMNVSTLELGDSALYLCASSLGPPRRGSGNTIYFGEGSWLTVV.

The table lists this clone with a count of one. The rearrangement joins TRBV5-4 to TRBJ1-2; TRBD1 matches 12 bases. CDR1 is SGHNT and CDR2 is YYREEE in the germline V gene (reference sequence). V lost 4 bases, J lost 2 bases, and 6 bases stayed unmatched. CDR3 length: 16 residues. The CDR3 loop reads CASSPGGQGANYGYTF. The DNA of the CDR3 is TGTGCCAGCAGCCCCGGGGGACAGGGGGCGAACTATGGCTACACCTTC.

This chain connects TRBV7-3 to TRBJ2-7, with TRBD1 as a possible D gene (5 bases). V gave up 5 bases and J gave up 0 bases, with 14 bases separating them. This CDR3 spans 15 amino acids. CDR1 and CDR2 (germline): SGHTA, FQGTGA. The CDR3 bases are TGTGCCAGCAGCCTAGGGGCCGCCAGCTCCTACGAGCAGTACTTC. Protein sequence: CASSLGAASSYEQYF.

V and J are TRBV28 and TRBJ1-5; 10 bases match TRBD1. V lost 7 bases, J lost 6 bases, and 9 bases stayed unmatched. The CDR3 has 15 amino acids. Per germline, CDR1 MDHEN and CDR2 SYDVKM. The CDR3 here is CASTFPGQGSQPQHF. The DNA of the CDR3 is TGTGCCAGCACCTTCCCGGGACAGGGGAGTCAGCCCCAGCATTTT.

This chain joins TRBV19 and TRBJ1-1; 10 positions agree with TRBD1. The germline V gene encodes CDR1 LNHDA and CDR2 SQIVND (reference sequence). Trimming removed 7 bases from V and 4 bases from J; junction bases left unmatched: 6. This CDR3 is 14 amino acids long. Here the CDR3 DNA reads TGTGCCAGTACCCCTGGACAGGGGGGCACTGAAGCTTTCTTT. Its protein is CASTPGQGGTEAFF.